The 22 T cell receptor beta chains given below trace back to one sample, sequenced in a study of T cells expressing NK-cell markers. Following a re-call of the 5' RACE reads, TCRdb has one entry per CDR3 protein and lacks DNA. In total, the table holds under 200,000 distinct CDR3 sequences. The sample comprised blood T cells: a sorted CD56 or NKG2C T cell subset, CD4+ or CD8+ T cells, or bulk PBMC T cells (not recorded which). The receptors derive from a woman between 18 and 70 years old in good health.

CDR3 amino acids: CASSPGSSYEQYF. This chain connects TRBV5-1 to TRBJ2-7; with no DNA, the TCRdb D assignment of TRBD1 cannot be verified. The CDR3 totals 13 residues. Germline lookup yields CDR1 SGHRS and CDR2 YFSETQ.

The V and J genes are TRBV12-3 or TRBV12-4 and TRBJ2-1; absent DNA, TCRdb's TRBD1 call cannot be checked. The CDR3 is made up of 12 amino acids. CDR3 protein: CASSSTGDEQFF.

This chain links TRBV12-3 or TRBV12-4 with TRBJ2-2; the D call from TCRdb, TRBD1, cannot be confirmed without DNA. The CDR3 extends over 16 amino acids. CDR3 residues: CASSTTGGLWTGELFF.

The CDR3 region is CASTRTGDDGYTF. The chain employs TRBV6-1 and TRBJ1-2; the TCRdb call, TRBD1, lacks DNA for checking. Germline V gene sequence: CDR1 MNHNS, CDR2 SASEGT. This CDR3 is built from 13 residues.

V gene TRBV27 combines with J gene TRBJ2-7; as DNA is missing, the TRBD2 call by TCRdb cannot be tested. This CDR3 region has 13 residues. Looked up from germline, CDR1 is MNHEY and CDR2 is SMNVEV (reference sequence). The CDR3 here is CASSPSPFYEQYF.

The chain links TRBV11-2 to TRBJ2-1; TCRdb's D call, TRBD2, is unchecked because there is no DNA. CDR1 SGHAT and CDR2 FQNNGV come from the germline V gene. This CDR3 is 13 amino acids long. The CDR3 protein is CASSIRTRDEQFF.

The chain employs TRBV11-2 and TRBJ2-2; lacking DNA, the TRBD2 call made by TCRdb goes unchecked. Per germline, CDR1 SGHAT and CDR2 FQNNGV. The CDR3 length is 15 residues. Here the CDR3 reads CASSLNWGGLGELFF.

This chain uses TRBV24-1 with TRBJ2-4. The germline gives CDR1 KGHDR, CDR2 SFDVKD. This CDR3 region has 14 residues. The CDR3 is CATSVGGQGNIQYF.

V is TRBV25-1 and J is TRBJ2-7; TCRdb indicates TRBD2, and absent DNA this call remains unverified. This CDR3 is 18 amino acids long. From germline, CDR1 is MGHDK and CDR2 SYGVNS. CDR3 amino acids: CASSAHLGLAGPNREQYF.

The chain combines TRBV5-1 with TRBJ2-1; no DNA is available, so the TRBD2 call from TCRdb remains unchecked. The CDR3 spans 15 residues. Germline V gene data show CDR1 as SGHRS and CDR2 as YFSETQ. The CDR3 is CASSSSGGVNNEQFF.

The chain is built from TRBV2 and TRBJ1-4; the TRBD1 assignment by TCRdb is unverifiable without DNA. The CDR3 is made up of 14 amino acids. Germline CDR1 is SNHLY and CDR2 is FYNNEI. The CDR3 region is CASIPGWANEKLFF.

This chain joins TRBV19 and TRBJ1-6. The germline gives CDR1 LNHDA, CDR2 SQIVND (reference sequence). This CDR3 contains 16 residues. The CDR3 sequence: CASTVDRSSYNSPLHF.

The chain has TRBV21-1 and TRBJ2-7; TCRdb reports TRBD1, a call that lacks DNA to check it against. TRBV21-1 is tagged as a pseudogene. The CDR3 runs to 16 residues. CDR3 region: CASSKAGGTESYEQYF.

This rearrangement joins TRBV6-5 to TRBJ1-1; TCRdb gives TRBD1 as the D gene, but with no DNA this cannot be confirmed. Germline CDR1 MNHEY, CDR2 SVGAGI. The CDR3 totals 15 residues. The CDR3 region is CASSSLWGLGTEAFF.

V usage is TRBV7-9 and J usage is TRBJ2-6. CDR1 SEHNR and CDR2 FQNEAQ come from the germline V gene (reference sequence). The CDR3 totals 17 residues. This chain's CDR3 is CASRNRAEFSGANVLTF.

The CDR3 region is CASSGRGRHGYTF. The rearrangement joins TRBV5-1 to TRBJ1-2. The CDR3 has 13 amino acids. Per the germline V gene, CDR1 is SGHRS and CDR2 is YFSETQ.

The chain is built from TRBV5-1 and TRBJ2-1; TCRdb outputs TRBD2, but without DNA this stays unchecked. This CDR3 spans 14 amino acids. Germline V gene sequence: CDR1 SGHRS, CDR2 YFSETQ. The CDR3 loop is CASSPGLAPNEQFF. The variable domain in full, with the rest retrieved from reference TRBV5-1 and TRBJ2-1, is KAGVTQTPRYLIKTRGQQVTLSCSPISGHRSVSWYQQTPGQGLQFLFEYFSETQRNKGNFPGRFSGRQFSNSRSEMNVSTLELGDSALYLCASSPGLAPNEQFFGPGTRLTVL.

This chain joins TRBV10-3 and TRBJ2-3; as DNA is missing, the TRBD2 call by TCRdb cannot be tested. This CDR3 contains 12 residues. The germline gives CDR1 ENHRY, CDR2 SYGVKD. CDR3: CATLDSQDTQYF.

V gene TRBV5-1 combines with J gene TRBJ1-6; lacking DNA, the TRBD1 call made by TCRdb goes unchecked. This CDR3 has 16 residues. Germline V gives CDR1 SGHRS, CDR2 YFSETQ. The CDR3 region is CASSDPGTGFGSPLHF.

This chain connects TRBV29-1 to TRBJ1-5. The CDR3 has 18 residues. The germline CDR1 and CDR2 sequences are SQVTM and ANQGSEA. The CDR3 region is CSVEKDDLPVYSNQPQHF.

The CDR3 region is CSARRQDSGYTF. This chain links TRBV20-1 with TRBJ1-2; the D call of TRBD1 rests on TCRdb alone, since no DNA is present to check it. The CDR3 is 12 amino acids. CDR1 is DFQATT and CDR2 is SNEGSKA in the germline V gene (reference sequence).

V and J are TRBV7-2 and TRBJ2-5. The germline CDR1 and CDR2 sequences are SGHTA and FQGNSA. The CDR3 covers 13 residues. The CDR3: CASSLSEQETQYF.